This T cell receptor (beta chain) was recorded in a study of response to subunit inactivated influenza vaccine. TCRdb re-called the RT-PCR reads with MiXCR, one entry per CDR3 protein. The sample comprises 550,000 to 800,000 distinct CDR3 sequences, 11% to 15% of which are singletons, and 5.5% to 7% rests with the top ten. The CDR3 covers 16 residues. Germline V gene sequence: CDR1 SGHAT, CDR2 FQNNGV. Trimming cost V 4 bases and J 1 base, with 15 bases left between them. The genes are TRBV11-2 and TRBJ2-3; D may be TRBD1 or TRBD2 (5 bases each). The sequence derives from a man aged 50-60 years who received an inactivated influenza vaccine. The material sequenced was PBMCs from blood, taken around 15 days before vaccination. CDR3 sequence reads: CASSSGTGRRTDTQYF. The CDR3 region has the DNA TGTGCCAGCAGCTCGGGGACGGGACGCCGCACAGATACGCAGTATTTT. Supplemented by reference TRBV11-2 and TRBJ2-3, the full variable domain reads EAGVAQSPRYKIIEKRQSVAFWCNPISGHATLYWYQQILGQGPKLLIQFQNNGVVDDSQLPKDRFSAERLKGVDSTLKIQPAKLEDSAVYLCASSSGTGRRTDTQYFGPGTRLTVL.